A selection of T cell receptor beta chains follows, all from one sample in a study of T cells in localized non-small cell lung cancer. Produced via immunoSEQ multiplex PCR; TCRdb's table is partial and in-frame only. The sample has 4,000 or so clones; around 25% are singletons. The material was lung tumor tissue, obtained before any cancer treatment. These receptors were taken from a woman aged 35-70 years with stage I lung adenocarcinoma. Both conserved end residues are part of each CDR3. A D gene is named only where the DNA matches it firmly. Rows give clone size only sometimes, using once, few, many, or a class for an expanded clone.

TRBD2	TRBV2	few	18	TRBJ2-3	TGTGCCAGCAGTGGACTAGCGGGGGCCGGACCCAGCACAGATACGCAGTATTTT	CASSGLAGAGPSTDTQYF
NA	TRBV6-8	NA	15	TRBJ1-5	TGTGCCAGCAGCCCCGTGGGGAGGGGTAATCAGCCCCAGCATTTT	CASSPVGRGNQPQHF
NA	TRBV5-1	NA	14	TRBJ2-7	TGCGCCAGCAGCTTGGGAGGGCCCACCTACGAGCAGTACTTC	CASSLGGPTYEQYF
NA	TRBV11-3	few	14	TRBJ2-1	TGTGCCAGCAGACGGGACTTAATATACAATGAGCAGTTCTTC	CASRRDLIYNEQFF
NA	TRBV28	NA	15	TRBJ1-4	TGTGCCAGCAGTTTATTATGGGACCCCAATGAAAAACTGTTTTTT	CASSLLWDPNEKLFF
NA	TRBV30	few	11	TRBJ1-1	TGTGCCTGGAGTCGGCTCGGGAGGGCTTTCTTT	CAWSRLGRAFF
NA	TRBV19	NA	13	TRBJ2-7	TGTGCCAGTAGTATAACGGCAGTGAACGAGCAGTACTTC	CASSITAVNEQYF
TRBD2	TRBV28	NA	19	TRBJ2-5	TGTGCCAGCAGTTCGCGGACTAGCGGGGGGGCAATTTTAACAGAGACCCAGTACTTC	CASSSRTSGGAILTETQYF
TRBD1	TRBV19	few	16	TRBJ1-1	TGTGCCAGTAGTTCCGACAGGGATCATTGGTTACCTGAAGCTTTCTTT	CASSSDRDHWLPEAFF
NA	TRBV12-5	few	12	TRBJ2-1	TGTGCCAGCAAGCTCAGGGGCGCTGAGCAGTTCTTC	CASKLRGAEQFF